The 12 T cell receptor beta chains listed next were all sequenced from one sample in a study of CD8 T cells in Susac syndrome. About 0.45 to 1 ug RNA was reverse transcribed with random hexamers. TCRdb itself ran the immunoSEQ multiplex PCR reads through MiXCR, one entry per CDR3 protein. This sample has 150,000 or so distinct CDR3 sequences, with around 94% found just once. The sequencing input was CD4+ T cells from PBMCs. These receptors all stem from a human donor with multiple sclerosis.

The rearrangement uses TRBV29-1 and TRBJ2-5; 8 bases match TRBD1. The CDR3 contains 12 residues. The V segment lost 7 bases and the J segment 5 bases; nucleotides outside the gene matches: 6. The V gene's germline CDR1 is SQVTM and CDR2 ANQGSEA. CDR3 region: CSARRQGETQYF. CDR3 in DNA: TGCAGCGCCCGGAGACAGGGGGAGACCCAGTACTTC.

This rearrangement joins TRBV20-1 to TRBJ1-5; 9 positions agree with TRBD1. Germline CDR1 DFQATT, CDR2 SNEGSKA (reference sequence). V gave up 4 bases and J gave up 5 bases; unmatched junction bases: 3. This CDR3 contains 13 residues. CDR3 coding DNA: TGCAGTGCTAAACAGGGGGCGGATCAGCCCCAGCATTTT. Its translation: CSAKQGADQPQHF.

The chain uses TRBV9 and TRBJ2-3; D may match TRBD1 or TRBD2 (5 bases each). This CDR3 is built from 13 residues. Germline loops: CDR1 SGDLS, CDR2 YYNGEE. V lost 0 bases, J lost 4 bases, and 6 bases lay in between. The CDR3: CASSVAGPDTQYF. For the CDR3, the DNA is TGTGCCAGCAGCGTAGCGGGGCCAGATACGCAGTATTTT.

The rearrangement links TRBV5-1 to TRBJ2-5; D remains unclear. The CDR3 is 13 amino acids. Per germline, CDR1 SGHRS and CDR2 YFSETQ. V gave up 4 bases and J gave up 1 base, with 8 bases separating them. CDR3 in amino acids: CASSRTSQETQYF. As DNA, the CDR3 is TGCGCCAGCAGCAGGACCTCCCAAGAGACCCAGTACTTC.

This chain joins TRBV4-3 and TRBJ2-3; D is uncertain. Per the germline V gene, CDR1 is LGHNA and CDR2 is YSLEER. V lost 1 base and J 0 bases, leaving 8 bases between the germline ends. The CDR3 consists of 15 residues. The CDR3, as DNA: TGCGCCAGCAGCCAAGGGCAGCGAAGCACAGATACGCAGTATTTT. Translating gives CASSQGQRSTDTQYF.

A single count supports this clonotype. The gene calls are TRBV29-1 and TRBJ1-4; no clear D gene. CDR3 length: 13 amino acids. Trimming removed 6 bases from V and 8 bases from J, with 16 bases in between. In germline, CDR1 is SQVTM, CDR2 ANQGSEA. CDR3 protein: CSVGNQRSEKLFF. CDR3 DNA sequence: TGCAGCGTGGGGAACCAAAGGAGCGAAAAACTGTTTTTT.

The chain is built from TRBV11-2 and TRBJ2-7; 11 bases agree with TRBD1. The J segment lost 1 base and the V segment lost 4 bases, leaving 9 bases of the junction unmatched. CDR1 SGHAT and CDR2 FQNNGV come from the germline V gene. The CDR3 runs 17 residues. CDR3 sequence: CASSSPDRGLRSYEQYF. The CDR3 coding sequence is TGTGCCAGCAGCTCACCGGACAGGGGGCTTCGGTCCTACGAGCAGTACTTC.

The chain has TRBV12-3 or TRBV12-4 and TRBJ1-5, with D perhaps TRBD1 (6 bases). The CDR3 runs to 13 residues. The V gene lost 5 bases and the J gene lost 5 bases, with 10 bases spanning the gap. The CDR3 bases are TGTGCCAGCAGTCTCCGACAGGATCAGCCCCAGCATTTT. Translating it yields CASSLRQDQPQHF.

The rearrangement links TRBV20-1 to TRBJ1-2; tentative D call: TRBD1 (5 bases). V was cut by 6 bases and J by 3 bases, with 14 bases left in between. Germline V CDR1 and CDR2: DFQATT, SNEGSKA (reference sequence). CDR3 length: 13 amino acids. The CDR3 sequence is CSATPTAYYGYTF. CDR3 nucleotide sequence: TGCAGTGCCACCCCGACAGCTTACTATGGCTACACCTTC.

This chain uses TRBV28 with TRBJ2-6; D unclear. V dropped 6 bases and J dropped 0 bases, with 9 bases sitting between them. The CDR3 is 15 amino acids. Germline V gene data show CDR1 as MDHEN and CDR2 as SYDVKM. The CDR3: CASSDGDSGANVLTF. CDR3 DNA: TGTGCCAGCAGCGATGGGGACTCTGGGGCCAACGTCCTGACTTTC.

V is TRBV7-2 and J is TRBJ2-2; TRBD1 matches 7 bases. CDR3 length: 14 residues. In germline, CDR1 is SGHTA, CDR2 FQGNSA. V shed 8 bases, J shed 3 bases, and the junction held 6 bases outside the gene matches. This chain's CDR3 is CASSSGQHTGELFF. The CDR3 DNA reads TGTGCCAGCTCATCGGGACAGCACACCGGGGAGCTGTTTTTT. Full variable domain (outside the CDR3, taken from reference TRBV7-2 and TRBJ2-2): GAGVSQSPSNKVTEKGKDVELRCDPISGHTALYWYRQSLGQGLEFLIYFQGNSAPDKSGLPSDRFSAERTGGSVSTLTIQRTQQEDSAVYLCASSSGQHTGELFFGEGSRLTVL.

The chain combines TRBV6-5 with TRBJ2-7; 9 bases fit TRBD1. Per germline, CDR1 MNHEY and CDR2 SVGAGI. This CDR3 is built from 18 residues. V lost 2 bases to trimming and J lost 0 bases; unmatched junction nucleotides: 11. The CDR3 nucleotides read TGTGCCAGCAGTTACCACAGGCCGGGACAGGGAATCTCCTACGAGCAGTACTTC. Its protein product is CASSYHRPGQGISYEQYF.